This TCR beta chain was retrieved from a study of cytomegalovirus exposure and HLA in healthy donors. The PCR ran on 60 Vbeta and 13 Jbeta primers. TCRdb keeps only in-frame clones here, not all; method: immunoSEQ multiplex PCR. In the table there are 100,000 to 150,000 clones, 70% to 80% of which are singletons. The V gene's germline CDR1 is MNHEY and CDR2 SMNVEV (reference sequence). The CDR3 loop spans 15 amino acids. The sequence was obtained from a woman between 55 and 75 years old in good health and CMV-seronegative. The J gene is TRBJ2-5, the V gene TRBV27; possibly TRBD1 for D (6 bases). The J call could be wrong; TRBJ2-7 is a better fit for the DNA end. Material: PBMCs. The CDR3 DNA follows: TGTGCCAGCAGTTTCCAACAGGGAAGGTCCTACGAGCAGTACTTC. Amino acids: CASSFQQGRSYEQYF.